The source of this T cell receptor (beta chain) is a study of tumor-infiltrating lymphocytes in glioblastoma multiforme (dated by TCRdb to the late 2010s). Describing the broader study: Whether intratumoral genomic heterogeneity fosters TIL diversity was tested through joint investigation of somatic mutations, TIL diversity and immune response activity. Findings and caveats that apply to the study as a whole: The authors noted that sorting T cells into functional subsets, which was not done in the study, would be a future improvement. RNA-based TCR sequencing may distort clone frequencies because T cells carry unequal numbers of TCR transcripts. Generalizability was limited because only one glioblastoma patient was included in the TCR and somatic mutation analysis.

TCRB libraries were built from RNA via three nested multiplex PCR rounds using a modified ARM-PCR protocol with multiple V-beta primers and a C-beta primer. Starting from around 0.52 ug of total RNA, TCRB-specific cDNA was synthesized using ProtoScript II Reverse Transcriptase and a C-beta primer. No unique molecular identifiers were described for the TCRB libraries. In the third PCR, barcodes and adapters were added over approximately 24 cycles with Deep VentR (exo-) polymerase, and the 250-500 bp bands were then gel purified. TCRB libraries were sequenced with 250 bp paired-end reads on an Illumina HiSeq 2500. Per the source publication's procedure: Reads were cleaned with Trimmomatic, merged with FLASH, assigned V, D and J segments with MiGEC, and analyzed with VDJtools. Repertoire diversity was measured using the Shannon-Wiener diversity index, which was calculated with VDJtools. TCRdb reran the public reads through fastp at Q25 and MiXCR, keeping productive beta chains. Entries are consolidated by CDR3 protein sequence, retaining the most common genes and DNA. These V and J calls originate from TCRdb's pipeline instead of the authors' own analysis. The sample table shows more than 10,000 distinct CDR3 sequences, and 66% are seen once. About 30% of the sample is taken by the ten largest.

For CDR1 and CDR2, the germline V gene lists SNHLY and FYNNEI. CDR3 length: 16 amino acids, cysteine to phenylalanine. Of the read, only the CDR3 DNA is kept; its 48 bases are in frame from base 1. Trimmed from V: 5 bases; trimmed from J: 10 bases; junction bases lacking a gene match: 10. Details on this clonotype: The antigen it recognizes is unknown. No base qualities exist here, and no much larger clone lies one base off it.

The AllPrep DNA/RNA mini kit was used to purify genomic DNA and total RNA simultaneously from each of the 9 to 10 tumor samples. Every RNA sample had an RNA integrity number above 6.5 and an OD 260/280 ratio above 1.9. The sequenced sample consisted of brain tumor tissue. The receptor was isolated from a male donor with glioblastoma. The chain joins TRBV2 to TRBJ2-1; the central 14 bases match TRBD2. The CDR3 region has the sequence CASSFRLAGGPSEQFF. The nucleotide sequence is TGTGCCAGCAGTTTCAGACTAGCGGGAGGGCCGAGCGAGCAGTTCTTC.